This T cell receptor (beta chain) was retrieved from a study of graft-versus-host responses after intestinal transplantation. Study background: Anti-thymocyte globulin induction preceded about 3 years of tacrolimus and steroid maintenance in all recipients.

Some clones are missing from TCRdb's copy, which holds only in-frame ones; the method was immunoSEQ multiplex PCR. The sample contains about 99,000 clones, 85% to 95% of which appear only once. Findings of the study overall: GvH clonotypes were identified within recipient marrow, with a subset emerging first in ileum or blood.

The V end lost 4 bases, the J end lost 1 base, and 24 bases lay between the germline ends. CDR3 length: 19 residues. CDR1 is SEHNR, CDR2 FQNEAQ, per germline (reference sequence). With respect to this clone: Its matching antigen is unknown.

The clonotype originates from a human donor who was the organ donor for an intestinal transplant. This rearrangement joins TRBV7-9 to TRBJ2-3; D is perhaps TRBD2 (6 bases). Sequences were derived from unstimulated CD8+ T cells sorted from spleen or lymph node cells, sampled before transplant. The DNA for the CDR3 is TGTGCCAGCAGCTGCCGACGAACACTAGCTCGTCCGGGCACAGATACGCAGTATTTT. It yields the protein CASSCRRTLARPGTDTQYF. The complete variable domain, with remaining parts taken from reference TRBV7-9 and TRBJ2-3, reads DTGVSQNPRHKITKRGQNVTFRCDPISEHNRLYWYRQTLGQGPEFLTYFQNEAQLEKSRLLSDRFSAERPKGSFSTLEIQRTEQGDSAMYLCASSCRRTLARPGTDTQYFGPGTRLTVL.